This T cell receptor (beta chain) appears in the sequencing data of a study of cytomegalovirus exposure and HLA in healthy donors. The data were produced by immunoSEQ multiplex PCR, yet TCRdb's version contains in-frame clones alone and is incomplete. The table lists about 69,000 clones, roughly 95% of them singletons, with 4.5% in the top ten. Germline V gives CDR1 LGHNA, CDR2 YSLEER. V lost 0 bases to trimming and J lost 4 bases; unmatched junction nucleotides: 3. The CDR3 consists of 17 residues. The rearrangement joins TRBV4-3 to TRBJ2-3; 14 bases are a match to TRBD2. Sequencing input: PBMCs. The sequence derives from a woman aged 18-29 years in good health and CMV-seropositive. The CDR3: CASSQDGTSGSADTQYF. In nucleotides, the CDR3 is TGCGCCAGCAGCCAAGACGGGACTAGCGGGAGTGCAGATACGCAGTATTTT.